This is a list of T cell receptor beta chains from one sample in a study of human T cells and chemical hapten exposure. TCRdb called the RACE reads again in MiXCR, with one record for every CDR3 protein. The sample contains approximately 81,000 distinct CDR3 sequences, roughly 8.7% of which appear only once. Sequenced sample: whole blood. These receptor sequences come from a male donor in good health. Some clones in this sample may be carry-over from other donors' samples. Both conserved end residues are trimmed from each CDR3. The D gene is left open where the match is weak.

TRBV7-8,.,ASSFGLPDTGELF
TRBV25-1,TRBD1,ASSETGGLLEKLF
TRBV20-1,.,SARRDGVETQY
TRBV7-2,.,ASSSVDWDSPLH
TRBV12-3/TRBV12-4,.,ASSLVEGSYGYT
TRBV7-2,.,ASSLSGGNQPQH
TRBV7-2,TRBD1,ASSLGQGLADTQY
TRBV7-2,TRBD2,ASSWGLAENTGELF
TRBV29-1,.,SVGGGPSDEQF
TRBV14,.,ASSQLPLPGSYNEQF
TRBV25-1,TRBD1,ASSEYKTGLTNTEAF
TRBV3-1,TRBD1,ASSQEDRGDSPLH
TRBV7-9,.,ASSPGNTIY
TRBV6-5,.,ASSYTTRGAYEQY
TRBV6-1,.,ASSPWGAGNEQF
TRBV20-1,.,SARDLQVDSGNTIY
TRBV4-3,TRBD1,ASSQRQGAFVYEQY
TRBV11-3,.,ASSLGGSSYEQY
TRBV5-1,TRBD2,ASSFRIGRAYNEQF
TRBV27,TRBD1,ASSARQGINSPLH
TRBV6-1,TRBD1,ASRDRGLNTGELF
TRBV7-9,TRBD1,ASKIRQGIGYT
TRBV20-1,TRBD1,SAPQGETHNSPLH
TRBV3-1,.,ASSQDRALRSYEQY
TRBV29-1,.,SVGRPPQETQY
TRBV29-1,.,SIEGSPNYGYT
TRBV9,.,ASSPAFVTRQGPETQY
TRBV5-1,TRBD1,ASSLEGTGPYEQY
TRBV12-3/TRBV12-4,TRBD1,ASTGNRGNQPQH
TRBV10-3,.,AISSQGPEAF
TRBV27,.,ASSPDPDTQY
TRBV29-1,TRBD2,SVEDWPAGTQETQY
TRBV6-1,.,ASSEILRKGSLF
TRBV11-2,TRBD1,ASSLDRDRGIQY
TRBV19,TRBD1,ASSRDRRYNEQF
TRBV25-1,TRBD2,ASSEWAGVREQY
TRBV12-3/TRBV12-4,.,ASSLGPNNEQF
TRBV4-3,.,ATSQDMGGSYNSPLH